Given below is one TCR beta chain in context. The antigen is unknown. The protocol was immunoSEQ multiplex PCR, while the TCRdb copy is restricted to in-frame clones and leaves out a portion. The table shows 2.3 million or so clones, with about 92% occurring only once. This sample is drawn from a study of shared clonotypes between healthy human individuals. Across the study: The plates for each donor numbered three CD4 naive, three CD4 memory, two CD8 naive and one CD8 memory. Regarding the study as a whole: Memory subsets had estimated richness that was generally smaller than that of naive subsets. For naive CD4 cells, around 5% of clonotypes were shared across several donors. Non-shared clonotypes showed lower generation probabilities than clonotypes common to all four donors.

The CDR3 spans 13 residues. Trimming pared 0 bases from V and 5 bases from J, leaving 8 bases between. The germline V gene has CDR1 LGHNA and CDR2 YNFKEQ. The sequence came from a man in his late teens or twenties in good health. Some clones in this sample may be carry-over from other donors' samples. Sequences were obtained from naive CD4+ T cells from PBMCs. Noted subset: CD45RA+ positively selected. This chain links TRBV4-2 with TRBJ2-7; TRBD2 is a possible D gene (5 bases). CDR3 coding DNA: TGTGCCAGCAGCCAAGATCGGACTGACGAGCAGTACTTC. Translated: CASSQDRTDEQYF.